This T cell receptor beta chain is from a study of blood T cell repertoires in COVID-19. From germline, CDR1 is MNHNS and CDR2 SASEGT. The ends were cut back, 3 bases at V and 3 bases at J, with 12 bases in the middle. The length of the CDR3 is 15 residues. As handled by the study authors: Estimates of nucleated cell counts were drawn from the amplification of reference gene primers. Only in-frame clones appear in the TCRdb table, and some are missing; sequencing was by immunoSEQ multiplex PCR. That table gives V, J and clone size, and the DNA gave D and trimming. There are around 290,000 clones in the sample; roughly 90% occur only once, and roughly 4.8% lies in the top ten.

The sequence was collected from a man aged 40-50 years with acute or convalescent COVID-19. This chain links TRBV6-1 with TRBJ1-5, with a tentative D call TRBD1 (6 bases). Sequenced: peripheral blood. The CDR3 spells CASSEAGQHNQPQHF. The CDR3 DNA follows: TGTGCCAGCAGTGAGGCCGGACAGCACAATCAGCCCCAGCATTTT.